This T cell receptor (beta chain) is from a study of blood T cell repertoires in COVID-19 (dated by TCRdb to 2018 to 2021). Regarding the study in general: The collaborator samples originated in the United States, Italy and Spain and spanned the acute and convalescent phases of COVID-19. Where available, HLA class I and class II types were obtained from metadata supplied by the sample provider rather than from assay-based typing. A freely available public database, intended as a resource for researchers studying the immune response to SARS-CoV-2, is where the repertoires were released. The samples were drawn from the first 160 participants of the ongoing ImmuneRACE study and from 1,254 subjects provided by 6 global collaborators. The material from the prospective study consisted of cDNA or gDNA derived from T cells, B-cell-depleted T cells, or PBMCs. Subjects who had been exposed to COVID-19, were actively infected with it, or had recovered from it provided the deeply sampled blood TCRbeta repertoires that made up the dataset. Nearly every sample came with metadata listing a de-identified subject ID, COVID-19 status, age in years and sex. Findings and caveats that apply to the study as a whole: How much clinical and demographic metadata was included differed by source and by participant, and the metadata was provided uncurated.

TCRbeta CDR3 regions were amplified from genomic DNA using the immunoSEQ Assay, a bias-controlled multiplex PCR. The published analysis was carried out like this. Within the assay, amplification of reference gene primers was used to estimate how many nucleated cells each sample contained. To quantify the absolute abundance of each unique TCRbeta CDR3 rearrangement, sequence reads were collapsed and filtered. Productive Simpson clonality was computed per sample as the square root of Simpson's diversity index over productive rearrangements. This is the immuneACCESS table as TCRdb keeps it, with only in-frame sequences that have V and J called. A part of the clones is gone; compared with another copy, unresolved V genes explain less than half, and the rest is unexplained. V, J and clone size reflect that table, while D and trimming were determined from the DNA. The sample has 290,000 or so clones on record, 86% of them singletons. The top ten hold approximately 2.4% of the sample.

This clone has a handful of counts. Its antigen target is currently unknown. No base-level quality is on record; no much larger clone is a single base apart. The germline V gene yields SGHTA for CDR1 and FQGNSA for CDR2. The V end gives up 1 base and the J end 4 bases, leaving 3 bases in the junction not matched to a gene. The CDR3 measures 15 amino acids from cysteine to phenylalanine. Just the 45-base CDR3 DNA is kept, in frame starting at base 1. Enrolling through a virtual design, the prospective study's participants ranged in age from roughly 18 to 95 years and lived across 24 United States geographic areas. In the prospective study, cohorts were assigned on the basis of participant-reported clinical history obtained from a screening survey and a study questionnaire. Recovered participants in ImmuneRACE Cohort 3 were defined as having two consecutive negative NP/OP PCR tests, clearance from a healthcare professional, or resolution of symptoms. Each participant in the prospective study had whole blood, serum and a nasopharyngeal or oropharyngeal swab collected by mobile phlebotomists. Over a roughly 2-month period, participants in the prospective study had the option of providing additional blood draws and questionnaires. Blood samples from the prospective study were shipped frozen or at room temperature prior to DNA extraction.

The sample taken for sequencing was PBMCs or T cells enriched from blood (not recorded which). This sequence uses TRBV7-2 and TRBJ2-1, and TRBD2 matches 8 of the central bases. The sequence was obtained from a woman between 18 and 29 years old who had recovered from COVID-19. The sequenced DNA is TGTGCCAGCAGCTTAGACGGGAGGGTATACAATGAGCAGTTCTTC. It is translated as CASSLDGRVYNEQFF.